The entry that follows covers one TCR beta chain sequence. Its antigen is unknown. This sample is drawn from a study of T-cell reconstitution after alpha-beta-depleted transplantation in children. The study, taken as a whole, reports: Reportedly, alpha-beta T cells present about two months post-transplant originated from several hundred expanded clones of graft origin.

Library preparation (for TCRbeta) was performed with unique molecular identifiers. One entry per CDR3 protein results from TCRdb running MiXCR on the PCR reads. The sample lists about 420,000 distinct CDR3 sequences, roughly 17% occurring once. This clonotype originated in a boy under three years old who had a stem cell transplant for Wiskott-Aldrich syndrome, so the T cells may come from the graft donor. Sample: PBMCs, mostly from graft donor cells, taken 360 days after TCRalphabeta/CD19-depleted stem cell transplant.

This CDR3 is CASSYKGYTGELFF. For the CDR3, the DNA is TGTGCCAGCAGTTATAAAGGGTACACCGGGGAGCTGTTTTTT. The V call is TRBV6-2 or TRBV6-3, the J call TRBJ2-2; no definite D call. The CDR3 runs to 14 residues. Germline V gives CDR1 MNHEY, CDR2 SVGEGT. Trimming cost V 3 bases and J 3 bases, with 8 bases left between them.